This T cell receptor (beta chain) is from a study of spatial heterogeneity in lung cancer. Regarding the study as a whole: Expanded intratumoral alpha and beta TCR counts tracked tumor mutation counts.

The CDR3 sequence is 14 residues long. Trimming took 0 bases from V and 3 from J, leaving 9 bases between them. From germline, CDR1 is SGHNT and CDR2 YENEEA. TCRdb re-called the 5' RACE reads with MiXCR, one entry per CDR3 protein. The sample consists of around 280 distinct CDR3 sequences, roughly 25% of them appearing once. Time point denoted: sample taken at primary tumor resection. As for this clonotype: No antigen is known for it. This beta chain slipped into a library made for alpha chains as a stray read, so its size is not meaningful.

The sequence came from a female donor with early-stage non-small cell lung cancer. Source: lung tumor tissue, taken at surgery. This chain links TRBV11-3 with TRBJ2-7; no clear D gene. CDR3 nucleotide sequence: TGTGCCAGCAGCTTAGATCGCATGAACTACGAGCAGTACTTC. Amino acid sequence: CASSLDRMNYEQYF.